The clone carrying this TCR beta chain was detected only once. The entry originates in a study of blood T cell repertoires in COVID-19. Study summary: The United States, Italy and Spain were the sources of the acute and convalescent COVID-19 samples.

Only in-frame clones appear in the TCRdb table, and some are missing; sequencing was by immunoSEQ multiplex PCR. The sample contains about 36,000 clones, around 90% of which appear only once. This CDR3 region has 16 residues. From germline, CDR1 is MNHEY and CDR2 SMNVEV (reference sequence). Unmatched junction bases numbered 9, after V lost 2 bases and J lost 7 bases. The sequenced sample consisted of peripheral blood. The V and J genes are TRBV27 and TRBJ2-7, with TRBD2 matching over 12 bases. The TCR comes from a man aged 55 to 70 with acute or convalescent COVID-19. The DNA for the CDR3 is TGTGCCAGCAGTTTAACCGGACTAGCGGGAATATCGGAGCAGTACTTC. Translating it yields CASSLTGLAGISEQYF.